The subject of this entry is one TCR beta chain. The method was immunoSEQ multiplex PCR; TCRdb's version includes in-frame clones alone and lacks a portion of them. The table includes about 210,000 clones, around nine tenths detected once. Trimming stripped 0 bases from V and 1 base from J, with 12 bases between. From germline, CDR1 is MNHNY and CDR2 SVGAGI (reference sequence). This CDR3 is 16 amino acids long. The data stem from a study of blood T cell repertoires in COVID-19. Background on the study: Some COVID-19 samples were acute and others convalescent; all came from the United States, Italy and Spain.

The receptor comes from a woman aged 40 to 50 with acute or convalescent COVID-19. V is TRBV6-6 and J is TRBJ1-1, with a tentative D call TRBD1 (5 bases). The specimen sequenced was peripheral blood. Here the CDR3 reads CASSYSQGYRNTEAFF. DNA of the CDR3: TGTGCCAGCAGTTACTCCCAGGGCTATAGGAACACTGAAGCTTTCTTT.